One and the same sample provided the 5 T cell receptor beta chains below, sequenced in a study of T cell responses to AZD1222 COVID-19 vaccine (dated by TCRdb to about 2021). In the paper's terms, the time point label means: baseline before first vaccination. Library creation used the immunoSEQ multiplex PCR assay. TCRdb retrieved this table from immuneACCESS and kept in-frame rearrangements only. Not all clones are present; in checked studies, unresolved V genes account for under half, and no reason is known for the remainder. Present in this sample are fewer than 120,000 clones, about four fifths of which were seen just once. Roughly 4.5% of the sample goes to the ten largest clones. Material: peripheral blood, obtained on day 0 of AZD1222 vaccination. These receptors all come from an adult in good health.

The chain employs TRBV7-9 and TRBJ2-2, with D hard to call. The V gene's germline CDR1 is SEHNR and CDR2 FQNEAQ (reference sequence). CDR3 size: 18 residues. The V gene lost 2 bases and the J gene lost 6 bases, with 22 bases spanning the gap. CDR3 nucleotides: TGTGCCAGCAGCTTACGCCTGAGTGGGCGAACAAGGTCCGGGGAGCTGTTTTTT. The encoded protein is CASSLRLSGRTRSGELFF.

V usage is TRBV19 and J usage is TRBJ1-5; 7 bases are shared with TRBD1. The V gene end was trimmed by 1 base and the J gene end by 7 bases; junction bases not matched to a gene: 10. Per germline, CDR1 LNHDA and CDR2 SQIVND (reference sequence). The CDR3 loop spans 16 amino acids. Written as DNA, the CDR3 is TGTGCCAGTAGTATAGCTCGCCTGACAGGGAGACAGCCCCAGCATTTT. Its protein product is CASSIARLTGRQPQHF.

This clone was seen a single time. J is TRBJ1-1 and V is TRBV12-5; the match to TRBD1 covers 7 bases. CDR3 length equals 13 residues. Germline-derived CDR1 and CDR2 are LGHNT and FRNRAP. The trim removed 1 base at V and 5 bases at J, leaving 1 base unmatched. The CDR3 here is CASGLGQGTEAFF. CDR3 DNA: TGTGCTAGTGGTTTGGGACAGGGTACTGAAGCTTTCTTT.

The CDR3: CASSKGVGNSNQPQHF. Here the CDR3 DNA reads TGTGCCAGCAGCAAAGGGGTAGGGAATAGCAATCAGCCCCAGCATTTT. V is TRBV21-1 and J is TRBJ1-5. TRBV21-1 is labeled a pseudogene. The CDR3 extends over 16 amino acids.

CDR3 coding DNA: TGTGCCAGCAGTGATTCGTCGCGGTACAATGAGCAGTTCTTC. This sequence encodes CASSDSSRYNEQFF. The V gene is TRBV2, the J gene TRBJ2-1; D remains ambiguous. Germline V gives CDR1 SNHLY, CDR2 FYNNEI. The V end was cut by 3 bases, the J end by 4 bases, with 10 bases between. The CDR3 spans 14 residues.